Shown below are 31 T cell receptor beta chains from a single sample sequenced in a study of shared clonotypes between healthy human individuals. The naive CD8 subset, CD45RO-negative cells positively selected for CCR7, excluded terminally differentiated effector memory CD45RA+ cells. Profiled with immunoSEQ multiplex PCR; TCRdb holds only in-frame clones, not every one. Here the sample spans some 2 million clones, about 95% being singletons. The sequenced sample was naive CD8+ T cells sorted from blood. Source of these receptors: a man aged 18-30 years in good health.

The J gene is TRBJ2-1, the V gene TRBV4-1, with TRBD2 matching over 10 bases. Germline CDR1 MGHRA, CDR2 YSYEKL. The CDR3 has 21 amino acids. The V and J ends lost 1 base and 0 bases, in that order; junction bases with no gene match: 15. The DNA of the CDR3 is TGCGCCAGCAGCCAAGGGGTAGGAGGACTAGCGGACCGGAGCTCCTACAATGAGCAGTTCTTC. Its translation is CASSQGVGGLADRSSYNEQFF.

This clone was detected once. Other nucleotide sequences in the sample specify the same CDR3. The rearrangement joins TRBV27 to TRBJ2-7, with a possible D match to TRBD1 (5 bases). The CDR3 sequence is 13 residues long. Germline CDR1 and CDR2: MNHEY and SMNVEV (reference sequence). Trimming left V 4 bases short and J 2 bases short, with 9 bases between. This CDR3 reads CASSSTGTYEQYF. CDR3 coding DNA: TGTGCCAGCAGTTCCACAGGAACCTACGAGCAGTACTTC.

This rearrangement joins TRBV7-2 to TRBJ2-7, with D hard to call. The CDR3 covers 13 residues. From germline, CDR1 is SGHTA and CDR2 FQGNSA. V shed 3 bases and J shed 3 bases, with 9 bases lying between them. The CDR3 bases are TGTGCCAGCAGCTTTACTGTTCTCTACGAGCAGTACTTC. Translation gives CASSFTVLYEQYF.

This sequence joins TRBV7-2 and TRBJ1-2, with 12 bases fitting TRBD1. Germline CDR1 and CDR2: SGHTA and FQGNSA. CDR3 length: 14 residues. Trimming took 4 bases from V and 7 from J; bases not matched to a gene: 4. The CDR3 sequence is CASSSVGQGAGYTF. CDR3 sequence (DNA): TGTGCCAGCAGCTCAGTGGGACAGGGGGCTGGCTACACCTTC.

The genes are TRBV4-1 and TRBJ2-7, with no clear D. The CDR3 totals 14 residues. Trimming removed 4 bases at V and 7 bases at J, with 17 bases between. The germline gives CDR1 MGHRA, CDR2 YSYEKL. The CDR3 DNA sequence: TGCGCCAGCAGCCTCGGAGACTCGTCCCAGGAGCAGTACTTC. Its protein is CASSLGDSSQEQYF.

The chain links TRBV9 to TRBJ1-4, with D maybe TRBD1 (6 bases). Germline CDR1 reads SGDLS; CDR2 reads YYNGEE. This CDR3 contains 17 residues. Trimming left V 3 bases short and J 3 bases short, with 18 bases between. The CDR3 loop reads CASSAEGLGAPNEKLFF. CDR3 coding DNA: TGTGCCAGCAGCGCCGAAGGGCTGGGGGCCCCTAATGAAAAACTGTTTTTT.

This chain links TRBV2 with TRBJ2-5, with 14 positions matching TRBD2. Germline V gene lookup returns CDR1 SNHLY and CDR2 FYNNEI. This CDR3 has 15 amino acids. After removal of 6 bases from V and 4 bases from J, the junction contained 4 bases not matched to a gene. In DNA, the CDR3 is TGTGCCAGCAGGGGACTAGCGGGAGTTGGAGAGACCCAGTACTTC. This codes for CASRGLAGVGETQYF.

The chain joins TRBV2 to TRBJ2-3, with TRBD1 matching 10 bases. Germline CDR1 and CDR2: SNHLY and FYNNEI. The CDR3 extends over 15 amino acids. J lost 0 bases, V lost 6 bases, and 3 bases had no gene match. The CDR3 DNA sequence: TGTGCCAGCAGAGGGACAGGGGCTAGCACAGATACGCAGTATTTT. Its protein is CASRGTGASTDTQYF.

This clone was found a few times. The chain is built from TRBV2 and TRBJ2-2; D call uncertain. The CDR3 has 16 residues. The V end was cut by 6 bases, the J end by 2 bases, with 16 bases between. Per germline, CDR1 SNHLY and CDR2 FYNNEI. In DNA, the CDR3 is TGTGCCAGCAGGGACGACCTCAAGGTTAACACCGGGGAGCTGTTTTTT. Protein product: CASRDDLKVNTGELFF.

V and J are TRBV27 and TRBJ1-4; D is ambiguous. Germline assignment: CDR1 MNHEY and CDR2 SMNVEV (reference sequence). CDR3 length equals 12 residues. The V end was cut by 8 bases, the J end by 8 bases, with 12 bases between. CDR3 in DNA: TGTGCCAGCGCTTCAAACCCCGAAAAACTGTTTTTT. This gives the protein CASASNPEKLFF.

This clone was detected only once. J is TRBJ2-3 and V is TRBV6-6, with 7 bases lining up with TRBD2. With V trimmed by 2 bases and J by 1 base, 3 bases remained unmatched. The CDR3 totals 15 residues. The germline gives CDR1 MNHNY, CDR2 SVGAGI (reference sequence). CDR3 DNA: TGTGCCAGCAGTTACGGGGCGGGGGGCACAGATACGCAGTATTTT. It encodes CASSYGAGGTDTQYF.

The chain has TRBV5-5 and TRBJ1-5; D is unresolved. This CDR3 is 15 amino acids long. Trimming took 0 bases from V and 4 from J, leaving 11 bases between them. Germline CDR1 SGHKS, CDR2 YYEKEE (reference sequence). The CDR3 DNA follows: TGTGCCAGCAGCTTGGGCGGCAGTAAGAATCAGCCCCAGCATTTT. Translating gives CASSLGGSKNQPQHF.

V usage is TRBV7-2 and J usage is TRBJ2-7, with D possibly being TRBD2 (6 bases). This CDR3 spans 17 amino acids. Trimming stripped 5 bases from V and 1 base from J, with 21 bases between. CDR1 is SGHTA, CDR2 FQGNSA, per germline. The CDR3 spells CASSVVGGIRGSYEQYF. CDR3 nucleotides: TGTGCCAGCAGCGTGGTGGGCGGGATAAGAGGATCCTACGAGCAGTACTTC.

The chain employs TRBV20-1 and TRBJ1-1; tentative D call: TRBD1 (5 bases). This CDR3 has 11 amino acids. The V gene's germline CDR1 is DFQATT and CDR2 SNEGSKA (reference sequence). Here the CDR3 DNA reads TGCAGAGGGGACGGGAACACTGAAGCTTTCTTT. Protein: CRGDGNTEAFF.

The chain employs TRBV7-9 and TRBJ2-1; no firm D call. Germline CDR1 reads SEHNR; CDR2 reads FQNEAQ (reference sequence). The V end was cut by 1 base, the J end by 6 bases, with 7 bases between. The CDR3 contains 13 residues. DNA for the CDR3: TGTGCCAGCAGCTTAGGATGGGGCAATGAGCAGTTCTTC. Protein: CASSLGWGNEQFF.

The V gene is TRBV7-5, the J gene TRBJ1-5. TRBV7-5 is a pseudogene locus. The CDR3 spans 13 residues. The CDR3 nucleotides are TGTGCCGACCGGGGATTTTGCAATCAGCCCCAGCATTTT. This gives the protein CADRGFCNQPQHF.

The gene calls are TRBV7-9 and TRBJ2-7; tentatively, D is TRBD1 or TRBD2 (5 bases each). The ends were cut back, 5 bases at V and 0 bases at J, with 11 bases in the middle. CDR3 length: 14 residues. Per germline, CDR1 SEHNR and CDR2 FQNEAQ (reference sequence). The CDR3 sequence is CASSRDGNSYEQYF. The CDR3 DNA is TGTGCCAGCAGCCGGGACGGTAACTCCTACGAGCAGTACTTC.

The V call is TRBV6-1, the J call TRBJ1-4, with TRBD1 as a possible D gene (5 bases). V shed 4 bases and J shed 8 bases, with 14 bases lying between them. This CDR3 comprises 14 residues. Germline values: CDR1 MNHNS, CDR2 SASEGT. CDR3 coding DNA: TGTGCCAGCAGTGGATGGGGGGGTAGGGAAAAACTGTTTTTT. This codes for CASSGWGGREKLFF.

For this clone: The junction and the germline gene differ at one end; a read error may be behind it. CDR3 sequence reads: CASSMLGLFGF. CDR3 in DNA: TGTGCCAGTAGTATGTTGGGACTATTTGGTTTC. The V call is TRBV19, the J call TRBJ2-4; 7 bases align to TRBD2. CDR1 and CDR2 (germline): LNHDA, SQIVND (reference sequence). The CDR3 length is 11 residues. Looking up the rest from reference TRBV19 and TRBJ2-4 gives the full variable domain: DGGITQSPKYLFRKEGQNVTLSCEQNLNHDAMYWYRQDPGQGLRLIYYSQIVNDFQKGDIAEGYSVSREKKESFPLTVTSAQKNPTAFYLCASSMLGLFGFGAGTRLSVL.

V gene TRBV30 combines with J gene TRBJ2-7; D possibly corresponds to TRBD1 (5 bases). Trimming cost V 4 bases and J 0 bases, with 16 bases left between them. CDR1 GTSNPN and CDR2 SVGIG come from the germline V gene (reference sequence). The CDR3 covers 15 residues. The CDR3 is CAWTPPTDSSYEQYF. CDR3 nucleotide sequence: TGTGCCTGGACTCCCCCGACAGATAGCTCCTACGAGCAGTACTTC.

The V gene is TRBV19, the J gene TRBJ1-4; 8 positions match TRBD1. Looked up from germline, CDR1 is LNHDA and CDR2 is SQIVND (reference sequence). The CDR3 runs to 14 residues. J lost 7 bases, V lost 5 bases, and 6 bases had no gene match. The CDR3 loop reads CASSVQGAGEKLFF. The CDR3, as DNA: TGTGCCAGTAGTGTTCAGGGGGCAGGTGAAAAACTGTTTTTT.

The V call is TRBV25-1, the J call TRBJ2-7; D remains ambiguous. V was pared by 0 bases and J by 2 bases, with 14 bases between. The germline CDR1 and CDR2 sequences are MGHDK and SYGVNS. This CDR3 region has 16 residues. The CDR3 reads CASSEYPIQGPYEQYF. The DNA of the CDR3 is TGTGCCAGCAGTGAATATCCGATCCAAGGGCCCTACGAGCAGTACTTC.

This chain joins TRBV4-1 and TRBJ2-1; 9 nucleotides match TRBD2. Unmatched junction bases numbered 6, after V lost 1 base and J lost 8 bases. Germline V gene data show CDR1 as MGHRA and CDR2 as YSYEKL. There are 15 residues in the CDR3. DNA for the CDR3: TGCGCCAGCAGCCAAGTAGCGGGAGCTGTTCATGAGCAGTTCTTC. The encoded protein is CASSQVAGAVHEQFF.

The chain has TRBV7-9 and TRBJ1-2; D is possibly TRBD1 (5 bases). Germline V gene lookup returns CDR1 SEHNR and CDR2 FQNEAQ (reference sequence). Trimming removed 1 base at V and 8 bases at J, with 17 bases between. The CDR3 covers 15 residues. In nucleotides, the CDR3 is TGTGCCAGCAGCTTAGTTGGACCCCCTGGGGGGGGCTACACCTTC. Translated, it gives CASSLVGPPGGGYTF.

The chain uses TRBV28 and TRBJ1-3; D is perhaps TRBD1 (5 bases). There are 21 residues in the CDR3. The germline CDR1 and CDR2 sequences are MDHEN and SYDVKM. Trimming took off 11 bases at V and 8 bases at J, with 43 bases between the two ends. In nucleotides, the CDR3 is TGTGCCCGTACTAAAGTGGAGTCAGTGACTTGCCAGACAGTTATCCACCACACCATATATTTT. Translated: CARTKVESVTCQTVIHHTIYF.

V and J are TRBV28 and TRBJ2-7; D ambiguous. Germline CDR1 MDHEN, CDR2 SYDVKM. The CDR3 runs to 11 residues. Between the trimmed V and J ends, which lost 4 bases and 6 bases, there was a span of 7 bases. The CDR3 protein is CASSSHAEQYF. The CDR3, as DNA: TGTGCCAGCAGTTCCCACGCCGAGCAGTACTTC.

V and J are TRBV5-4 and TRBJ2-1; D uncertain. V lost 2 bases, J lost 10 bases, and 10 bases lay in between. Germline V gene sequence: CDR1 SGHNT, CDR2 YYREEE (reference sequence). The CDR3 spans 12 residues. The CDR3 DNA follows: TGTGCCAGCAGCTTTATAACTGAAGAGCAGTTCTTC. As protein: CASSFITEEQFF.

This chain joins TRBV6-5 and TRBJ2-5; D call uncertain. CDR3 length: 13 residues. CDR1 and CDR2 (germline): MNHEY, SVGAGI. Trimming removed 6 bases at V and 3 bases at J, with 11 bases between. CDR3 in amino acids: CASSAHLEETQYF. The CDR3, as DNA: TGTGCCAGCAGCGCACACCTTGAAGAGACCCAGTACTTC.

This clone was seen only once. The same CDR3 arises from other DNA sequences in this sample as well. The chain couples TRBV13 to TRBJ2-7, with 8 positions matching TRBD1. CDR1 and CDR2 from the germline V gene are PRHDT and FYEKMQ (reference sequence). This CDR3 region has 15 residues. Trimming took 4 bases from V and 1 from J; bases not matched to a gene: 6. CDR3 bases: TGTGCCAGCAGCTCGTCCGGGACAGGTTCCTACGAGCAGTACTTC. Translating gives CASSSSGTGSYEQYF.

The chain recombines TRBV2 with TRBJ2-7, with a weak D call TRBD1 (6 bases). Trimming stripped 6 bases from V and 3 bases from J, with 9 bases between. The CDR3 is 12 amino acids. CDR1 and CDR2 from the germline V gene are SNHLY and FYNNEI. CDR3 nucleotides: TGTGCCAGCAGCGAGGGACACTACGAGCAGTACTTC. The encoded protein is CASSEGHYEQYF.

The chain joins TRBV5-4 to TRBJ1-5, with 7 bases matching TRBD1. This CDR3 has 15 amino acids. The germline V gene has CDR1 SGHNT and CDR2 YYREEE (reference sequence). The V and J ends lost 4 bases and 2 bases, in that order; junction bases with no gene match: 6. The CDR3 nucleotides are TGTGCCAGCAGCCTTACAGGGGAAGGCAATCAGCCCCAGCATTTT. Residues: CASSLTGEGNQPQHF.